Many counts were recorded for the clone carrying this TCR beta chain. What it recognizes is unknown. This sample was taken from a study of CD8 T cells in ankylosing spondylitis. Study outcomes and limitations: Prior literature has documented some motif variants in synovial fluid and blood from reactive arthritis. There was reportedly significant enrichment of clones that were disease-linked in matched ankylosing spondylitis synovial fluid. Disease-linked clones were CD8+ and relatively rare in peripheral blood.

Trimming removed 1 base from V and 2 bases from J, with 6 bases in between. The CDR3 has 14 amino acids. Germline CDR1 SGHAT, CDR2 FQDESV (reference sequence). TCRdb independently ran MiXCR on the 5' RACE reads; one entry per CDR3 protein. The sample shows a few hundred thousand distinct CDR3 sequences, 18% of them seen only once. The TCR originated in a male donor with ankylosing spondylitis or in good health (not recorded which). What was sequenced was blood, either unsorted or a sorted T cell fraction (not recorded which). The rearrangement links TRBV11-1 to TRBJ2-1; a possible D gene is TRBD2 (5 bases). The CDR3 loop is CASSLGTAYNEQFF. CDR3 coding DNA: TGTGCCAGCAGCTTAGGGACTGCCTACAATGAGCAGTTCTTC.